This T cell receptor (beta chain) was captured by sequencing in a study of post-analysis software for immune sequencing data. Study in general: Secondary progressive, relapsing-remitting and progressive-relapsing multiple sclerosis were among the included disease courses. Study findings and constraints: Controls' normalized Chao1 diversity significantly exceeded that of multiple sclerosis patients. TRBV segments more frequent in patients than in controls numbered a few and included TRBV5-6, TRBV5-1 and TRBV20-1.

Presence of unique molecular identifiers characterized the TCR beta cDNA libraries. From the PCR reads, TCRdb called clonotypes with MiXCR, one entry per CDR3 protein. In the table there are about 760,000 distinct CDR3 sequences, roughly 27% of which are singletons. Germline-derived CDR1 and CDR2 are SEHNR and FQNEAQ (reference sequence). This CDR3 region has 13 residues. Trimming took off 3 bases at V and 6 bases at J, with 9 bases between the two ends. For this clonotype: Antigen unknown.

The sequencing input was blood. The origin of this receptor is a girl aged 10 to 17 with multiple sclerosis. The gene calls are TRBV7-9 and TRBJ2-1; D might be TRBD1 (6 bases). CDR3 protein: CASSFRQVNEQFF. CDR3 coding DNA: TGTGCCAGCAGCTTCCGACAGGTCAATGAGCAGTTCTTC.